This T cell receptor (beta chain) is drawn from a study of blood T cells in healthy people across ages. Study-wide results and caveats: There were more naive CD4+ cells and higher diversity in long-lived donors than in aged donors. Unknown CMV status may confound age-related changes in expanded clones.

In regard to this clonotype: The antigen is undetermined.

A J-beta primer mix and a sample-barcoded 5' primer were used in a second PCR of about 7 to 11 cycles. The authors tagged each cDNA molecule using a template-switch adaptor with 12 random nucleotides. TCRdb used MiXCR to reprocess the 5' RACE reads, holding one entry per CDR3 protein. The sample consists of roughly 570,000 distinct CDR3 sequences, 25% to 30% of them appearing once. The CDR3 length is 15 residues. The germline V and J ends were trimmed by 2 bases and 5 bases, with 13 bases remaining between them. CDR1 is SGHTA, CDR2 FQGNSA, per germline. What was sequenced was blood. The gene calls are TRBV7-2 and TRBJ1-5; no clear D gene. The receptor comes from a woman aged 70-85 years in good health. This CDR3 reads CASSLRANDDQPQHF. CDR3 in DNA: TGTGCCAGCAGCTTAAGGGCTAACGACGATCAGCCCCAGCATTTT. The complete variable domain, with remaining parts taken from reference TRBV7-2 and TRBJ1-5, reads GAGVSQSPSNKVTEKGKDVELRCDPISGHTALYWYRQSLGQGLEFLIYFQGNSAPDKSGLPSDRFSAERTGGSVSTLTIQRTQQEDSAVYLCASSLRANDDQPQHFGDGTRLSIL.